These T cell receptor beta chains were read from a single sample in a study of blood T cell repertoires in COVID-19. The table came from immunoSEQ multiplex PCR; TCRdb's copy has only in-frame clones and leaves some out. The sample holds 310,000 or so clones; 86% are singletons and the top ten take around 1.5%. The sample consisted of peripheral blood. These receptors were taken from a woman aged 45-65 years with acute or convalescent COVID-19. Both conserved end residues are part of each CDR3. Fields, in order: D gene, J gene, V gene, clone size, CDR3 DNA, CDR3 protein. D genes are given only for firm matches. A clone size is listed for some rows: how often the clone was seen (once, few, many), or a class if it is expanded.

>-|TRBJ2-2|TRBV24-1|-
TGTGCCACCAGTGAAGGGGTAATCACCGGGGAGCTGTTTTTT
CATSEGVITGELFF
>-|TRBJ1-5|TRBV28|-
TGTGCCAGCAGTTTAGCTGAGAGCAATCAGCCCCAGCATTTT
CASSLAESNQPQHF
>-|TRBJ1-1|TRBV5-4|few
TGTGCCAGCAGCAACCCGACAGCCACTGAAGCTTTCTTT
CASSNPTATEAFF
>TRBD2|TRBJ2-3|TRBV7-9|-
TGTGCCAGCAGCTTAGTTCGGCGAACTAGCGGGAGCACAGATACGCAGTATTTT
CASSLVRRTSGSTDTQYF
>TRBD2|TRBJ2-3|TRBV18|-
TGTGCCAGCTCACCAGGGGGGGGATCCGACCCCGATATAAGCGATACGCAGTATTTT
CASSPGGGSDPDISDTQYF
>-|TRBJ2-3|TRBV7-3|-
TGTGCCAGCAGCCCTAGGGCAGGGATGACAGATACGCAGTATTTT
CASSPRAGMTDTQYF
>TRBD2|TRBJ2-1|TRBV19|-
TGTGCCAGTAGTATATCTAGCGGGGGGGGGAACGAGCAGTTCTTC
CASSISSGGGNEQFF
>-|TRBJ2-1|TRBV29-1|-
TGCAGCGGGGGGACAATAGGAAGCAATGAGCAGTTCTTC
CSGGTIGSNEQFF
>TRBD1|TRBJ2-7|TRBV3-1/TRBV3-2|-
TGTGCCAGCAGCCAAGGGACAGGGGCGGGTGAGCAGTACTTC
CASSQGTGAGEQYF
>-|TRBJ1-5|TRBV27|once
TGTGCCAGCAGTTTACGAGGGAAAAATCAGCCCCAGCATTTT
CASSLRGKNQPQHF
>TRBD2|TRBJ2-3|TRBV29-1|once
TGCAGCGTTGCTTGGCGGGAGGGCACAGATACGCAGTATTTT
CSVAWREGTDTQYF
>TRBD1|TRBJ1-5|TRBV29-1|-
TGCAGCGTCCAAGGACAGGGAGGGCAGCCCCAGCATTTT
CSVQGQGGQPQHF
>TRBD2|TRBJ2-1|TRBV19|-
TGTGCCAGTAGTACAAGACTAGCGGGAGCTGGATACAATGAGCAGTTCTTC
CASSTRLAGAGYNEQFF
>TRBD1|TRBJ2-5|TRBV7-2|-
TGTGCCAGCAGCTTAGGAGTGGTTCGGCAGGGGGCGATGACGACCCAGTACTTC
CASSLGVVRQGAMTTQYF
>-|TRBJ1-2|TRBV19|-
TGTGCCAGTAGTAATCCCAGGGGAACAGGCTACACCTTC
CASSNPRGTGYTF
>TRBD2|TRBJ2-1|TRBV9|-
TGTGCCAGCAGCGTAGGTGGGACTACCGGCAATGAGCAGTTCTTC
CASSVGGTTGNEQFF
>-|TRBJ2-6|TRBV21-1|few
TGTGCCAGCAGCAAAGAAGTCCACAGGTATGGTCTCGGCTCTGGGGCCAACGTCCTGACTTTC
CASSKEVHRYGLGSGANVLTF
>TRBD2|TRBJ2-3|TRBV7-2|-
TGTGCCAGCAGCGGGACTAGTAGTACAGATACGCAGTATTTT
CASSGTSSTDTQYF
>TRBD1|TRBJ1-4|TRBV7-9|-
TGTGCCAGCAGCTTAGCGACCGGGACAGCTAGTGAAAAACTGTTTTTT
CASSLATGTASEKLFF
>-|TRBJ1-6|TRBV6-5|once
TGTGCCAGCAGTTTCGCGGCCAGTATGCCCCTCCACTTT
CASSFAASMPLHF
>-|TRBJ2-7|TRBV6-5|-
TGTGCCTCCCAACTCCCCGGGGGCTACGAGCAGTACTTC
CASQLPGGYEQYF
>-|TRBJ2-7|TRBV6-1|-
TGTGCCAGCAGTGAATATATAGACAGCTCCTACGAGCAGTACTTC
CASSEYIDSSYEQYF
>-|TRBJ2-1|TRBV6-5|-
TGTGCCAGCCGCCGCGGTCGTGAGCAGTTCTTC
CASRRGREQFF
>-|TRBJ2-3|TRBV19|-
TGTGCCAGTAGTTCCTCGTTGAGCACAGATACGCAGTATTTT
CASSSSLSTDTQYF
>-|TRBJ2-2|TRBV3-1/TRBV3-2|-
TGTGCCAGCAGCCAAGAGGGGAGGTGGCTGTTTTTT
CASSQEGRWLFF
>TRBD2|TRBJ2-2|TRBV13|-
TGTGCCAGCAGCTCATTACTAGCGGGAAGGGACACCGGGGAGCTGTTTTTT
CASSSLLAGRDTGELFF
>-|TRBJ2-3|TRBV7-3|-
TGTGCCAGCAGCCCGGGTCATGAGGATACGCAGTATTTT
CASSPGHEDTQYF